Listed below are T cell receptor beta chains from one sample, sequenced in a study of cytomegalovirus exposure and HLA in healthy donors. Sequencing used immunoSEQ multiplex PCR; TCRdb keeps in-frame clones, though not all of them. The table lists some 150,000 clones, about 9.1% of them singletons. What was sequenced was PBMCs. These receptors came from a middle-aged woman in good health and CMV-seropositive. CDR3s include the opening cysteine and the closing phenylalanine or tryptophan.

CDR3: CASSVTPSTDTQYF
V: TRBV9
J: TRBJ2-3

CDR3: CASSSTGANEQFF
V: TRBV6-4
J: TRBJ2-1

CDR3: CSVRRAGNEQYF
V: TRBV29-1
J: TRBJ2-7

CDR3: CASSRDWVVERQFF
V: TRBV7-9
J: TRBJ2-1

CDR3: CSGGEGLTKNIQYF
V: TRBV29-1
J: TRBJ2-4

CDR3: CSVEGTDINTGELFF
V: TRBV29-1
J: TRBJ2-2

CDR3: CASSLVPGQHYEQYF
V: TRBV27
J: TRBJ2-7

CDR3: CASSMWVGAGGNIQYF
V: TRBV19
J: TRBJ2-4

CDR3: CASSSGQGTGDTQYF
V: TRBV5-1
J: TRBJ2-3

CDR3: CASSPSGGSGYGYTF
V: TRBV5-1
J: TRBJ1-2

CDR3: CASSGQVNTEAFF
V: TRBV6-5
J: TRBJ1-1

CDR3: CASSRDRAGYEQYF
V: TRBV6-1
J: TRBJ2-7

CDR3: CASSLSLAGVYEQYF
V: TRBV27
J: TRBJ2-7

CDR3: CASSLAGLAGLRTDTQYF
V: TRBV7-2
J: TRBJ2-3

CDR3: CASSEVGMGGRTGELFF
V: TRBV6-1
J: TRBJ2-2

CDR3: CASSPRKGGGDGQYF
V: TRBV6-5
J: TRBJ2-7

CDR3: CASSLFAGDTGELFF
V: TRBV7-9
J: TRBJ2-2

CDR3: CASSEGTAVDTQYF
V: TRBV10-1
J: TRBJ2-3

CDR3: CASSLEYYRQETQYF
V: TRBV5-1
J: TRBJ2-5

CDR3: CASSPSNRGSGETQYF
V: TRBV18
J: TRBJ2-5